Presented here are 27 T cell receptor beta chains from one specimen sequenced in a study of CD8+CD57+ T cells in acquired aplastic anemia. The study profiled TCR beta VDJ and CDR3 using genomic DNA as template. TCRdb reanalysed the reads using MiXCR and keeps one entry per CDR3 protein. The table shows hundreds of thousands of distinct CDR3 sequences, with roughly 34% occurring only once. Patients selected for sequencing had displayed CD8+CD57+ cell expansion by flow cytometry. The sequenced material came from sorted CD4+, CD8+, or CD8+CD57+ T cells (not recorded which) from PBMCs. All receptors come from a human donor with aplastic anemia.

This clonotype occurred a few times. The V call is TRBV5-1, the J call TRBJ2-5; 12 positions match TRBD2. The germline CDR1 and CDR2 sequences are SGHRS and YFSETQ. The CDR3 consists of 15 residues. V shed 4 bases, J shed 6 bases, and the junction held 7 bases outside the gene matches. The CDR3 reads CASSLRTSGAKTQYF. DNA for the CDR3: TGCGCCAGCAGCCTTAGGACTAGCGGGGCGAAGACCCAGTACTTC.

V is TRBV6-1 and J is TRBJ1-2, with D possibly matching TRBD1 (6 bases). CDR1 and CDR2 (germline): MNHNS, SASEGT. V lost 7 bases, J lost 4 bases, and 19 bases lay in between. The CDR3 runs 15 residues. CDR3 sequence: CASKVSPQGGYGYTF. The CDR3 region has the DNA TGTGCCAGCAAAGTATCCCCACAGGGTGGCTATGGCTACACCTTC.

The CDR3 region is CASSRGDRFNYGYTF. As DNA, the CDR3 is TGTGCCAGCAGCCGCGGGGACAGATTTAACTATGGCTACACCTTC. V is TRBV7-9 and J is TRBJ1-2; 7 nucleotides align to TRBD1. Germline V gene data show CDR1 as SEHNR and CDR2 as FQNEAQ (reference sequence). The J segment lost 1 base and the V segment lost 5 bases, leaving 7 bases of the junction unmatched. The CDR3 has 15 residues.

This clonotype was counted many times. The V gene is TRBV19, the J gene TRBJ1-5; 7 nucleotides match TRBD1. The trim removed 7 bases at V and 0 bases at J, leaving 9 bases unmatched. Germline V gene lookup returns CDR1 LNHDA and CDR2 SQIVND (reference sequence). The CDR3 sequence is 16 residues long. The CDR3 sequence: CASTNRGNSSNQPQHF. The CDR3, as DNA: TGTGCCAGTACCAACAGGGGCAACAGTAGCAATCAGCCCCAGCATTTT.

This clonotype has only one observation. This chain links TRBV2 with TRBJ2-3; no definite D call. V dropped 7 bases and J dropped 0 bases, with 11 bases sitting between them. The CDR3 length is 14 residues. Germline CDR1 reads SNHLY; CDR2 reads FYNNEI. CDR3 sequence reads: CASKGRSSTDTQYF. CDR3 DNA sequence: TGTGCCAGCAAAGGTCGGTCTAGCACAGATACGCAGTATTTT.

The chain combines TRBV11-2 with TRBJ2-1; TRBD2 matches at 7 bases. The V and J ends lost 2 bases and 9 bases, in that order; junction bases with no gene match: 10. Germline V gene data show CDR1 as SGHAT and CDR2 as FQNNGV. The CDR3 is 15 residues long. In DNA form, the CDR3 reads TGTGCCAGCAGCTTAACACAGGTGGGAGGGATTGAGCAGTTCTTC. Translating gives CASSLTQVGGIEQFF.

This clonotype was seen a handful of times. This rearrangement joins TRBV3-1 to TRBJ2-7, with D perhaps TRBD2 (6 bases). V lost 3 bases and J 1 base, leaving 25 bases between the germline ends. CDR3 length equals 19 residues. Germline CDR1 reads LGHDT; CDR2 reads YNNKEL (reference sequence). CDR3 nucleotides: TGTGCCAGCAGCCACGCTCTCGCCGTAGGCGGGGTGGAGTCCTACGAGCAGTACTTC. Translating gives CASSHALAVGGVESYEQYF.

The table lists this clonotype with a few counts. The genes are TRBV6-4 and TRBJ2-2, with 13 bases that match TRBD2. Germline V lookup: CDR1 MRHNA, CDR2 SNTAGT. This CDR3 has 15 residues. Trimming took 5 bases from V and 5 from J; bases not matched to a gene: 2. CDR3 amino acids: CASSPTSGGTGELFF. Here the CDR3 DNA reads TGTGCCAGCAGTCCGACTAGCGGGGGGACCGGGGAGCTGTTTTTT.

This clonotype was seen repeatedly, ten times or more. This chain connects TRBV2 to TRBJ1-4; D is perhaps TRBD1 (6 bases). Between the trimmed V and J ends, which lost 7 bases and 4 bases, there was a span of 10 bases. CDR1 SNHLY and CDR2 FYNNEI come from the germline V gene. CDR3 length: 13 amino acids. Here the CDR3 reads CASTVGGNEKLFF. The CDR3 DNA reads as TGTGCCAGCACCGTAGGGGGTAATGAAAAACTGTTTTTT.

This clonotype was observed a single time. The chain combines TRBV10-1 with TRBJ2-7; 10 nucleotides agree with TRBD2. Germline CDR1 and CDR2: WNHNN and SYGVQD (reference sequence). There are 17 residues in the CDR3. The V and J ends lost 2 bases and 0 bases, in that order; junction bases with no gene match: 7. The CDR3 is CASSEKLAGPTSYEQYF. CDR3 DNA: TGCGCCAGCAGTGAGAAACTAGCGGGACCCACCTCCTACGAGCAGTACTTC.

CDR3 DNA sequence: TGTGCTGGAATAAAACCGCATAGCAATCAGCCCCAGCATTTT. As protein: CAGIKPHSNQPQHF. The chain has TRBV25-1 and TRBJ1-5; D remains ambiguous. CDR1 is MGHDK and CDR2 is SYGVNS in the germline V gene. This CDR3 spans 14 amino acids.

The chain is built from TRBV24-1 and TRBJ1-5; D possibly corresponds to TRBD1 (5 bases). The CDR3 is 14 residues long. Germline loops: CDR1 KGHDR, CDR2 SFDVKD. V lost 6 bases and J 5 bases, leaving 13 bases between the germline ends. The DNA for the CDR3 is TGTGCCACCAGTCGGCAGGGAACGGATCAGCCCCAGCATTTT. Its protein product is CATSRQGTDQPQHF.

This clonotype has a handful of counts. The rearrangement uses TRBV18 and TRBJ1-2; D is perhaps TRBD1 (5 bases). CDR3 size: 16 residues. Germline CDR1 and CDR2: KGHSH and LQKENI. V was pared by 3 bases and J by 4 bases, with 18 bases between. CDR3 coding DNA: TGTGCCAGCTCACCGGACACTTCCGGCCCTGGCTATGGCTACACCTTC. It yields the protein CASSPDTSGPGYGYTF.

This chain uses TRBV11-2 with TRBJ1-2; 9 bases agree with TRBD1. The CDR3 has 17 amino acids. Unmatched junction bases numbered 8, after V lost 2 bases and J lost 1 base. Germline CDR1 reads SGHAT; CDR2 reads FQNNGV. CDR3 DNA sequence: TGTGCCAGCAGCTTAATACAGGGGGCCACTAATAACTATGGCTACACCTTC. It encodes CASSLIQGATNNYGYTF.

This clonotype turned up a few times. This chain links TRBV29-1 with TRBJ1-1, with 10 bases matching TRBD1. Looked up from germline, CDR1 is SQVTM and CDR2 is ANQGSEA. After removal of 7 bases from V and 7 bases from J, the junction contained 18 bases not matched to a gene. The CDR3 spans 16 residues. The CDR3 region is CSAVEVGTGEGVEAFF. CDR3 DNA sequence: TGCAGCGCCGTTGAGGTGGGGACAGGGGAGGGAGTTGAAGCTTTCTTT.

This clonotype occurred many times. The chain joins TRBV19 to TRBJ1-2; D possibly corresponds to TRBD1 (5 bases). The V gene's germline CDR1 is LNHDA and CDR2 SQIVND (reference sequence). V dropped 3 bases and J dropped 1 base, with 9 bases sitting between them. This CDR3 is 14 amino acids long. In DNA form, the CDR3 reads TGTGCCAGTAGTATTGGCAGGGTTAACTATGGCTACACCTTC. Residues: CASSIGRVNYGYTF.

This clonotype was seen at least ten times. This chain uses TRBV9 with TRBJ1-6; D is unclear. The V gene lost 6 bases and the J gene lost 10 bases, with 20 bases spanning the gap. Germline V gives CDR1 SGDLS, CDR2 YYNGEE. The CDR3 is made up of 15 amino acids. CDR3 bases: TGTGCCAGCACCTCAACTCCAGCTGAAACCTCACCCCTCCACTTT. Its protein product is CASTSTPAETSPLHF.

This clonotype was counted a few times. For the CDR3, the DNA is TGTGCCTGGAGCACCCGACTCCTTGGACCCCTCCACTTT. It translates to CAWSTRLLGPLHF. The V gene is TRBV30, the J gene TRBJ1-6; no reliable D call. V was shortened by 3 bases and J by 12 bases, with 15 bases between the two germline ends. Germline CDR1 and CDR2: GTSNPN and SVGIG (reference sequence). This CDR3 is built from 13 residues.

V gene TRBV20-1 combines with J gene TRBJ2-1; D unresolved. Trimming stripped 1 base from V and 5 bases from J, with 12 bases between. CDR3 length equals 14 residues. Germline V lookup: CDR1 DFQATT, CDR2 SNEGSKA (reference sequence). DNA for the CDR3: TGCAGTGCTAGAGTAGCCGCCTTCAACAATGAGCAGTTCTTC. Translation: CSARVAAFNNEQFF.

With respect to this clonotype: It may be a read error: a sequence one base away is much more abundant. J is TRBJ1-5 and V is TRBV20-1; D uncertain. Germline CDR1 and CDR2: DFQATT and SNEGSKA (reference sequence). The CDR3 loop spans 13 amino acids. Trimming pared 1 base from V and 9 bases from J, leaving 13 bases between. CDR3 loop: CSARGGVGRPQHF. The CDR3 DNA sequence: TGCAGTGCTAGAGGCGGAGTTGGTCGGCCCCAGCATTTT.

With regard to this clonotype: The junction differs from germline at one of its ends, possibly a read error. The V and J genes are TRBV24-1 and TRBJ2-2; D is perhaps TRBD2 (5 bases). Germline loops: CDR1 KGHDR, CDR2 SFDVKD. The CDR3 runs 17 residues. The CDR3 sequence: CATSDSPPGTNTGELVF. CDR3 in DNA: TGTGCCACCAGTGATTCACCCCCGGGAACGAACACCGGGGAGCTGGTTTTT.

This clonotype was picked up many times. This chain connects TRBV12-3 or TRBV12-4 to TRBJ1-2; no clear D. V was shortened by 6 bases and J by 3 bases, with 8 bases between the two germline ends. There are 12 residues in the CDR3. The chain's CDR3 is CASRKTDYGYTF. CDR3 coding DNA: TGTGCCAGCAGGAAGACGGACTATGGCTACACCTTC.

DNA of the CDR3: TGCGCCAGCGGCCCAGAGGGACTAGCGGGAGCCTACGAGCAGTACTTC. Translation gives CASGPEGLAGAYEQYF. The chain couples TRBV5-1 to TRBJ2-7; 14 bases align to TRBD2. The V gene's germline CDR1 is SGHRS and CDR2 YFSETQ. V trimming: 7 bases; J trimming: 2 bases; junction bases outside the gene matches: 8. This CDR3 is 16 amino acids long.

The chain is built from TRBV25-1 and TRBJ1-2; the D gene is possibly TRBD1 (6 bases). Germline lookup yields CDR1 MGHDK and CDR2 SYGVNS. V lost 6 bases and J 8 bases, leaving 13 bases between the germline ends. The CDR3 is made up of 12 amino acids. This CDR3 is CASSAGVRGYTF. The CDR3 DNA sequence: TGTGCCAGCAGCGCAGGGGTAAGGGGCTACACCTTC.

A word on this clonotype: With a much larger clone just one base away, this may be a read error. V gene TRBV2 combines with J gene TRBJ1-1, with D unclear. V shed 4 bases and J shed 2 bases, with 11 bases lying between them. The CDR3 is made up of 14 amino acids. Germline values: CDR1 SNHLY, CDR2 FYNNEI. The CDR3, as DNA: TGTGCCAGCAGTGGAATGGGGATTAACACTGAAGCTTTCTTT. Translated: CASSGMGINTEAFF.

Concerning this clonotype: This may come from a read error, since a much larger clone is one base off. The chain combines TRBV19 with TRBJ1-2; 7 bases match TRBD1. Germline V CDR1 and CDR2: LNHDA, SQIVND (reference sequence). V was clipped by 6 bases and J by 3 bases; unmatched bases: 7. The CDR3 runs 14 residues. CDR3 amino acids: CASRGEGGYYGYTF. The CDR3 DNA is TGTGCCAGTAGGGGAGAAGGGGGCTACTATGGCTACACCTTC.

The rearrangement uses TRBV9 and TRBJ1-6; D might be TRBD1 (5 bases). This CDR3 has 16 residues. The V gene's germline CDR1 is SGDLS and CDR2 YYNGEE. V was shortened by 4 bases and J by 2 bases, with 13 bases between the two germline ends. The CDR3 coding sequence is TGTGCCAGCAGCCCAAAGGCGGGGCCCTATAATTCACCCCTCCACTTT. This sequence encodes CASSPKAGPYNSPLHF.